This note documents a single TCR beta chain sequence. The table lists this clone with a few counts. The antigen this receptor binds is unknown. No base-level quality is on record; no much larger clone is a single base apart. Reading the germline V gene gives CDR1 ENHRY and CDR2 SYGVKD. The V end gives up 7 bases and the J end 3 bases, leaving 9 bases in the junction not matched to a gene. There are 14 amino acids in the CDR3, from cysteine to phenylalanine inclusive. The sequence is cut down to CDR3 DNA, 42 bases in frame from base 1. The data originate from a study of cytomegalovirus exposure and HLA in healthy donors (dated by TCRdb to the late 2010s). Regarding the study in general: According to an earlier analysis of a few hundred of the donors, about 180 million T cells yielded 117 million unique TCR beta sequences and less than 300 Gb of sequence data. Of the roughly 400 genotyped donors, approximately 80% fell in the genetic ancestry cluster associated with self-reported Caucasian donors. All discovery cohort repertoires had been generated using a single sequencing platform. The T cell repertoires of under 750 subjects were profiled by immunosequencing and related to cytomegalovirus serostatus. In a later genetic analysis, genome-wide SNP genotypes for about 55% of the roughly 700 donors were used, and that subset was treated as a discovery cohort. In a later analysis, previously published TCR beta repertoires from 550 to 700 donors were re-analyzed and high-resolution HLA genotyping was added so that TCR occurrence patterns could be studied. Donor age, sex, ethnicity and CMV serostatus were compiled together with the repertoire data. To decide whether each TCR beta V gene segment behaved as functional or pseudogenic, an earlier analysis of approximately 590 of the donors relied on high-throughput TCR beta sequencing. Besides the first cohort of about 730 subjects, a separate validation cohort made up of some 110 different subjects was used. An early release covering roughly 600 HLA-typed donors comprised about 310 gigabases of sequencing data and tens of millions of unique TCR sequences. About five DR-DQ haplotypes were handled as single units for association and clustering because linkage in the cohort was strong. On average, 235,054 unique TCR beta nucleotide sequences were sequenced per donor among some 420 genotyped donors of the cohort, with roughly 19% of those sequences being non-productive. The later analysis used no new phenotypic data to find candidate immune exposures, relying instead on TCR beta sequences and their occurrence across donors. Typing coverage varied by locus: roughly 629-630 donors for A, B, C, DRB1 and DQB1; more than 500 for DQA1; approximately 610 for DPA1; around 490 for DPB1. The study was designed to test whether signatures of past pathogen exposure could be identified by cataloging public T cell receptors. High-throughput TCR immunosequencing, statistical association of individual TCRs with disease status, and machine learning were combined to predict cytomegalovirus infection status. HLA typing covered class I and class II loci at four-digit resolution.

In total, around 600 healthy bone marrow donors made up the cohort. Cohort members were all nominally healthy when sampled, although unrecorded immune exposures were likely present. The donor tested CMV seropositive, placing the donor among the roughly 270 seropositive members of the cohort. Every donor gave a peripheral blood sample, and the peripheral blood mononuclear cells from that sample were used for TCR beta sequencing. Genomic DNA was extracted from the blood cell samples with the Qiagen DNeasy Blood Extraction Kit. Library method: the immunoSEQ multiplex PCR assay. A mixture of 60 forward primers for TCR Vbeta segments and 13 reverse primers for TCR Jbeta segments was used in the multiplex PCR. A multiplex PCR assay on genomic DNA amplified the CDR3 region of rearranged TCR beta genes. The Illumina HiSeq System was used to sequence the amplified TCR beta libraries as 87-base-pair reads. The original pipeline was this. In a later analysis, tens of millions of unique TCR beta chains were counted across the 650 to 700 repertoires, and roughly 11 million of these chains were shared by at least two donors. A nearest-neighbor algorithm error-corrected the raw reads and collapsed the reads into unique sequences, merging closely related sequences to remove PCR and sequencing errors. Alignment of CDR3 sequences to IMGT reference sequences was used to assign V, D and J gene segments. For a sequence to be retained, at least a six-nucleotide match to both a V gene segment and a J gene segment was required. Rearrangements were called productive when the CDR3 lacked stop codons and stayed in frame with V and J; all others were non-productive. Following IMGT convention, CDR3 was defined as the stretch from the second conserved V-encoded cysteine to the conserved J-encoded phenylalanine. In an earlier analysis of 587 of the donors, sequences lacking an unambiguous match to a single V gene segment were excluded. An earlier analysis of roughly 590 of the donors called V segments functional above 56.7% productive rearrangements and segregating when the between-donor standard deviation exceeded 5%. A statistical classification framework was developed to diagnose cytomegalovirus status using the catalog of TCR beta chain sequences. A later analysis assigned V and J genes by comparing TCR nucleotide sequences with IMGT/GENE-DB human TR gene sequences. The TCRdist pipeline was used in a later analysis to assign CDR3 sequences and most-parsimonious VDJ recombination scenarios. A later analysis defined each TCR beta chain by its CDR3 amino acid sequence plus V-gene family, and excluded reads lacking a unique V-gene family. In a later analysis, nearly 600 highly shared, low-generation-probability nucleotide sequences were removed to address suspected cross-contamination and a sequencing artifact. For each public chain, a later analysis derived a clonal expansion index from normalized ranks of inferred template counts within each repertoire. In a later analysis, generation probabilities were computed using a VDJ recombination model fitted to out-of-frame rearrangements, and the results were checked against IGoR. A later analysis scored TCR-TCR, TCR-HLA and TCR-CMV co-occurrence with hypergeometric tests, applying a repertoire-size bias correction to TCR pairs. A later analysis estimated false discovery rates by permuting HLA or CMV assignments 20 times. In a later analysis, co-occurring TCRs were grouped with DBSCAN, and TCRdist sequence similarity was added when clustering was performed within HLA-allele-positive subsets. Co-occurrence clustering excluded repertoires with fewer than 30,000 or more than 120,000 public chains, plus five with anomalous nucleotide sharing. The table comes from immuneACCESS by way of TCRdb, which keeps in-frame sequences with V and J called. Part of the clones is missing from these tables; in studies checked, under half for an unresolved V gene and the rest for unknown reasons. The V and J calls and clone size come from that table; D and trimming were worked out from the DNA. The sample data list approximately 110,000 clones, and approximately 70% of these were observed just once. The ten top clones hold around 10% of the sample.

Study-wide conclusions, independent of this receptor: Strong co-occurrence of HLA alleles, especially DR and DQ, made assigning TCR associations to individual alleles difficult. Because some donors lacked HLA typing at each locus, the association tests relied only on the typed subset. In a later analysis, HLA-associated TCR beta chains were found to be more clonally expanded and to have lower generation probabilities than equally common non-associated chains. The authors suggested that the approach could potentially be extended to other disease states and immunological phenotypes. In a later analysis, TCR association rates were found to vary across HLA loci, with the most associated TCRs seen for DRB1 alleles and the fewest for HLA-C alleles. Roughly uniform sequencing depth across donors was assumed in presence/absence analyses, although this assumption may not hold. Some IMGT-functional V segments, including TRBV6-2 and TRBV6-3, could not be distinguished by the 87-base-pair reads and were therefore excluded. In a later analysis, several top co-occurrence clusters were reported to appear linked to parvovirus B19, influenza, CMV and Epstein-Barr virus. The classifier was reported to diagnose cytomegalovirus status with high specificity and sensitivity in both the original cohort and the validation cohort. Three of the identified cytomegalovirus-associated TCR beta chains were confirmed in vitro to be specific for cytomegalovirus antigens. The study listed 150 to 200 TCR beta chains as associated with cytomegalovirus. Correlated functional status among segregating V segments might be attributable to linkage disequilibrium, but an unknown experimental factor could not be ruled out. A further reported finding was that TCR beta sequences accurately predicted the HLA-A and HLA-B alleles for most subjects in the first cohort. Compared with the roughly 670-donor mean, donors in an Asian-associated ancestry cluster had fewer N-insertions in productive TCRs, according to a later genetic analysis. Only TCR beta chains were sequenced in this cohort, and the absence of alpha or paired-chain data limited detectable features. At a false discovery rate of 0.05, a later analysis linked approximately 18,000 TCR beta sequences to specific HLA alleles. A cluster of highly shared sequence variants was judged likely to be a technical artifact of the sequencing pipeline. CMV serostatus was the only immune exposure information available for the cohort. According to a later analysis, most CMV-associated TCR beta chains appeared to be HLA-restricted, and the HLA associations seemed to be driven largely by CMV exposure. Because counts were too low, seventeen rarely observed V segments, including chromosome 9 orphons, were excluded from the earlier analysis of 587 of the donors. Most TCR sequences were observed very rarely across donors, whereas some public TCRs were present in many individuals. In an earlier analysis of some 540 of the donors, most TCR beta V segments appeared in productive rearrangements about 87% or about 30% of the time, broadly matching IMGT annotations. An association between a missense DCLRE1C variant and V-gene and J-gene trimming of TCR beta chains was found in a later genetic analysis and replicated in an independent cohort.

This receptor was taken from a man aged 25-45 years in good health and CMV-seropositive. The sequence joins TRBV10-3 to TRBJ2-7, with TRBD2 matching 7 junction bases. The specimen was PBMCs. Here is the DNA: TGTGCCATCACCCCGGGGAGGGCGAACTACGAGCAGTACTTC. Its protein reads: CAITPGRANYEQYF.